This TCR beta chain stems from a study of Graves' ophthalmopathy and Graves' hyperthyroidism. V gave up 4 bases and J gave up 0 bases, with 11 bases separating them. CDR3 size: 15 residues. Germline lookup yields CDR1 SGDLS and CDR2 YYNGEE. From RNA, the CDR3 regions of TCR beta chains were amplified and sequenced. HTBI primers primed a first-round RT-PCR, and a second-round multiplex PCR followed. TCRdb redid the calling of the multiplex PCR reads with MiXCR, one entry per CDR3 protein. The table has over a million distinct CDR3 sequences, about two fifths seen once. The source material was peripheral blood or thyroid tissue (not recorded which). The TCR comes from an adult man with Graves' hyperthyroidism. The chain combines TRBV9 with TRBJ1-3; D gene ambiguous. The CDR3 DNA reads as TGTGCCAGCAGCCAAAATTACAACTCTGGAAACACCATATATTTT. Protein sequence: CASSQNYNSGNTIYF.